The 25 T cell receptor beta chains presented below share a single source sample, sequenced in a study of blood T cell repertoires in COVID-19. The method was immunoSEQ multiplex PCR; TCRdb's version includes in-frame clones alone and lacks a portion of them. The repertoire includes 150,000 to 200,000 clones, just over 90% of them detected once, and roughly 2% sits in the top ten. The sample taken for sequencing was peripheral blood. These receptors all come from a woman aged 60-75 years with COVID-19, enrolled during active disease.

The chain couples TRBV19 to TRBJ2-2; TRBD1 matches at 9 bases. CDR3 length: 15 residues. The V gene's germline CDR1 is LNHDA and CDR2 SQIVND (reference sequence). J was trimmed by 8 bases and V by 5 bases; bases with no gene match: 9. The chain's CDR3 is CASSVGTGISGELFF. CDR3 sequence (DNA): TGTGCCAGTAGTGTCGGGACAGGGATATCGGGGGAGCTGTTTTTT.

V usage is TRBV19 and J usage is TRBJ1-5; 10 nucleotides match TRBD1. V was clipped by 6 bases and J by 6 bases; unmatched bases: 8. Germline values: CDR1 LNHDA, CDR2 SQIVND (reference sequence). The CDR3 runs 15 residues. The CDR3 protein is CASSTGTGEGQPQHF. The CDR3 DNA reads TGTGCCAGTAGCACAGGGACAGGGGAAGGTCAGCCCCAGCATTTT.

DNA of the CDR3: TGTGCCAGCAGTTACCCACAGGGATCGGAGAATGAGCAGTTCTTC. It is translated as CASSYPQGSENEQFF. The rearrangement links TRBV6-2 or TRBV6-3 to TRBJ2-1; possibly TRBD1 for D (6 bases). CDR1 is MNHEY and CDR2 is SVGEGT in the germline V gene. Trimming left V 2 bases short and J 7 bases short, with 15 bases between. The CDR3 runs 15 residues.

The V gene is TRBV9, the J gene TRBJ1-4, with 7 bases matching TRBD1. Per the germline V gene, CDR1 is SGDLS and CDR2 is YYNGEE. V shed 0 bases, J shed 7 bases, and the junction held 6 bases outside the gene matches. The CDR3 contains 15 residues. The DNA of the CDR3 is TGTGCCAGCAGCGTAGGGACAGGCGGAAGTGAAAAACTGTTTTTT. Encoded protein: CASSVGTGGSEKLFF.

The chain combines TRBV5-1 with TRBJ2-2; TRBD2 agrees at 7 bases. Germline CDR1 is SGHRS and CDR2 is YFSETQ. CDR3 size: 15 residues. Germline trimming cut 2 bases from V and 2 bases from J; bases unmatched to any gene: 3. DNA for the CDR3: TGCGCCAGCAGCTTTCTAGCGGAAAACACCGGGGAGCTGTTTTTT. Translation gives CASSFLAENTGELFF.

The chain joins TRBV7-9 to TRBJ1-2; D perhaps matches TRBD1 (5 bases). From germline, CDR1 is SEHNR and CDR2 FQNEAQ (reference sequence). V was trimmed by 2 bases and J by 5 bases, leaving 12 bases between them. CDR3 length equals 14 residues. The CDR3 sequence: CASSLSHGGYGYTF. For the CDR3, the DNA is TGTGCCAGCAGCTTAAGTCACGGGGGTTATGGCTACACCTTC.

The chain couples TRBV10-3 to TRBJ2-6; maybe TRBD2 (6 bases). Per germline, CDR1 ENHRY and CDR2 SYGVKD. The germline V and J ends were trimmed by 0 bases and 0 bases, with 6 bases remaining between them. The CDR3 runs to 16 residues. The CDR3 region has the DNA TGTGCCATCAGTGAGTCGGAGGGCTCTGGGGCCAACGTCCTGACTTTC. Translation: CAISESEGSGANVLTF.

The chain has TRBV5-1 and TRBJ2-2; D perhaps matches TRBD2 (5 bases). This CDR3 has 14 residues. Trimming cost V 2 bases and J 0 bases, with 5 bases left between them. CDR1 is SGHRS, CDR2 YFSETQ, per germline. CDR3 coding DNA: TGCGCCAGCAGCTTCGGGGCGAACACCGGGGAGCTGTTTTTT. Translated: CASSFGANTGELFF.

The chain joins TRBV5-1 to TRBJ1-6, with a possible D match to TRBD1 (6 bases). The V end was cut by 4 bases, the J end by 5 bases, with 13 bases between. Germline V gene data show CDR1 as SGHRS and CDR2 as YFSETQ. This CDR3 is 15 amino acids long. The CDR3 loop reads CASSITGSDNSPLHF. CDR3 bases: TGCGCCAGCAGCATTACAGGGTCGGATAATTCACCCCTCCACTTT.

This sequence joins TRBV18 and TRBJ1-5, with D unresolved. The V end was cut by 2 bases, the J end by 5 bases, with 7 bases between. CDR3 length: 13 amino acids. Germline V lookup: CDR1 KGHSH, CDR2 LQKENI. CDR3 amino acids: CASSPGRDQPQHF. The CDR3 nucleotides read TGTGCCAGCTCACCAGGGAGGGATCAGCCCCAGCATTTT.

V usage is TRBV7-9 and J usage is TRBJ1-3; a possible D gene is TRBD1 (6 bases). There are 17 residues in the CDR3. V lost 2 bases and J 4 bases, leaving 18 bases between the germline ends. CDR1 and CDR2 (germline): SEHNR, FQNEAQ (reference sequence). CDR3 nucleotides: TGTGCCAGCAGCTTAAGGTTAGGGGGTCAGCGCGGAAACACCATATATTTT. Amino acids: CASSLRLGGQRGNTIYF.

The genes are TRBV6-5 and TRBJ1-1, with TRBD1 matching over 10 bases. CDR1 MNHEY and CDR2 SVGAGI come from the germline V gene. V lost 6 bases and J lost 3; bases outside the gene matches: 4. This CDR3 has 14 amino acids. The CDR3, as DNA: TGTGCCAGCAGCGCGGACAGGGGGGACACTGAAGCTTTCTTT. It codes for CASSADRGDTEAFF.

The sample holds a few counts of this clone. The chain links TRBV3-1 (or the pseudogene TRBV3-2) to TRBJ2-2; the match to TRBD2 covers 8 bases. The CDR3 is 17 residues long. Per germline, CDR1 LGHDT and CDR2 YNNKEL (reference sequence). The V and J ends lost 1 base and 4 bases, in that order; junction bases with no gene match: 8. The CDR3 loop reads CASSQANVGTSTGELFF. The DNA for the CDR3 is TGTGCCAGCAGCCAAGCGAATGTGGGGACTAGCACCGGGGAGCTGTTTTTT.

The chain recombines TRBV25-1 with TRBJ1-6; maybe TRBD1 (5 bases). The CDR3 runs 14 residues. Germline V gene sequence: CDR1 MGHDK, CDR2 SYGVNS. V was trimmed by 5 bases and J by 8 bases, leaving 13 bases between them. DNA of the CDR3: TGTGCCAGCAGTTCCCGTGGGGGGGATTCACCCCTCCACTTT. It encodes CASSSRGGDSPLHF.

V usage is TRBV5-6 and J usage is TRBJ2-3; 7 nucleotides match TRBD2. V dropped 2 bases and J dropped 0; count of bases not matched to a gene: 3. The CDR3 runs 15 residues. The germline V gene encodes CDR1 SGHDT and CDR2 YYEEEE. DNA of the CDR3: TGTGCCAGCAGCTTCGGGGGACTAAGCACAGATACGCAGTATTTT. Its protein product is CASSFGGLSTDTQYF.

The chain links TRBV5-1 to TRBJ2-2; D is undetermined. The V end lost 0 bases, the J end lost 2 bases, and 8 bases lay between the germline ends. The CDR3 runs 15 residues. Germline CDR1 SGHRS, CDR2 YFSETQ. The CDR3 region has the DNA TGCGCCAGCAGCTTGGCGCGTTTAAACACCGGGGAGCTGTTTTTT. Residues: CASSLARLNTGELFF.

This clone was seen only once. The chain employs TRBV3-1 (or the pseudogene TRBV3-2) and TRBJ1-6, with D unclear. Germline V CDR1 and CDR2: LGHDT, YNNKEL (reference sequence). This CDR3 comprises 15 residues. V was pared by 1 base and J by 7 bases, with 11 bases between. CDR3 sequence reads: CASSQGTAGNSPLHF. Here the CDR3 DNA reads TGTGCCAGCAGCCAAGGAACGGCGGGCAATTCACCCCTCCACTTT.

The gene calls are TRBV4-3 and TRBJ2-6; D gene unclear. V lost 0 bases and J lost 0, with 6 bases in between. Germline CDR1 is LGHNA and CDR2 is YSLEER. The CDR3 consists of 16 residues. CDR3 sequence: CASSQDHSSGANVLTF. CDR3 sequence (DNA): TGCGCCAGCAGCCAAGATCACAGCTCTGGGGCCAACGTCCTGACTTTC.

The count of this clone is one. The gene calls are TRBV10-3 and TRBJ1-1; D might be TRBD1 (5 bases). This CDR3 region has 13 residues. Germline lookup yields CDR1 ENHRY and CDR2 SYGVKD. With 6 bases removed from V and 4 bases from J, the gap between germline ends came to 12 bases. CDR3 amino acids: CAIRGGGGTEAFF. The DNA of the CDR3 is TGTGCCATCAGGGGTGGCGGGGGCACTGAAGCTTTCTTT.

This rearrangement joins TRBV4-2 to TRBJ2-3, with 8 bases aligning to TRBD2. The CDR3 extends over 15 amino acids. The ends lost 0 bases at V and 3 bases at J; junction bases unmatched: 2. Germline CDR1 and CDR2: LGHNA and YNFKEQ. The CDR3, as DNA: TGTGCCAGCAGCCAAGAAGGCGGGGGGACAGATACGCAGTATTTT. It specifies CASSQEGGGTDTQYF.

The chain links TRBV27 to TRBJ1-6, with 7 bases identical to TRBD1. With 5 bases clipped from V and 0 bases from J, the junction kept 7 bases outside the gene matches. CDR1 and CDR2 from the germline V gene are MNHEY and SMNVEV (reference sequence). The CDR3 covers 17 residues. Here the CDR3 DNA reads TGTGCCAGCAGTGCCCGACAGGGAAGCTCCTATAATTCACCCCTCCACTTT. Translating it yields CASSARQGSSYNSPLHF.

The V and J genes are TRBV7-8 and TRBJ1-2; D possibly corresponds to TRBD1 (6 bases). Trimming removed 5 bases at V and 4 bases at J, with 8 bases between. Germline CDR1 is SGHVS and CDR2 is FQNEAQ. This CDR3 is built from 12 residues. CDR3 sequence (DNA): TGTGCCAGCAGCCTGGACAGCTATGGCTACACCTTC. Translating it yields CASSLDSYGYTF. The full variable domain, its missing parts supplied by reference TRBV7-8 and TRBJ1-2, is GAGVSQSPRYKVAKRGQDVALRCDPISGHVSLFWYQQALGQGPEFLTYFQNEAQLDKSGLPSDRFFAERPEGSVSTLKIQRTQQEDSAVYLCASSLDSYGYTFGSGTRLTVV.

The rearrangement uses TRBV4-1 and TRBJ1-2; TRBD1 aligns across 7 bases. CDR3 length: 15 residues. The V gene end was trimmed by 1 base and the J gene end by 2 bases; junction bases not matched to a gene: 4. Germline V gene sequence: CDR1 MGHRA, CDR2 YSYEKL. DNA for the CDR3: TGCGCCAGCAGCCAAGTATCACAGGGGAACTATGGCTACACCTTC. Protein product: CASSQVSQGNYGYTF.

The chain is built from TRBV6-5 and TRBJ2-5; possibly TRBD2 for D (5 bases). Germline V gene sequence: CDR1 MNHEY, CDR2 SVGAGI. The CDR3 extends over 12 amino acids. Trimming pared 6 bases from V and 7 bases from J, leaving 12 bases between. The CDR3 region is CASRSHRGTQYF. The CDR3 DNA is TGTGCCAGCAGGTCCCACCGGGGGACCCAGTACTTC.

This clone was found a few times. V and J are TRBV7-2 and TRBJ1-3, with 7 bases aligning to TRBD1. Germline values: CDR1 SGHTA, CDR2 FQGNSA. The ends lost 5 bases at V and 6 bases at J; junction bases unmatched: 4. CDR3 length: 13 residues. In nucleotides, the CDR3 is TGTGCCAGCAGCATAGACAGGGCAAACACCATATATTTT. Translation gives CASSIDRANTIYF.